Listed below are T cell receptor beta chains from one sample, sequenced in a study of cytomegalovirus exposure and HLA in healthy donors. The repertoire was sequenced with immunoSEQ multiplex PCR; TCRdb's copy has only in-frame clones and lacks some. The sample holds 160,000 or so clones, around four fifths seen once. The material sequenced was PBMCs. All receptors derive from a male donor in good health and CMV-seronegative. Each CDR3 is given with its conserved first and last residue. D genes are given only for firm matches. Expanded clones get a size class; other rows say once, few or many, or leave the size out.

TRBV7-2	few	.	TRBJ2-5	CASSSRRVGETQYF	TGTGCCAGCAGCTCCCGTCGGGTGGGAGAGACCCAGTACTTC
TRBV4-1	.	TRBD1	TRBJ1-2	CASSQGPPTGTDYGYTF	TGCGCCAGCAGCCAAGGACCCCCGACAGGGACCGACTATGGCTACACCTTC
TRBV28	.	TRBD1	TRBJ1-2	CASSRRDRVDYGYTF	TGTGCCAGCAGTAGGCGGGACAGGGTGGACTATGGCTACACCTTC
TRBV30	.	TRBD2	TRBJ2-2	CACSTGLAGFANTGELFF	TGTGCCTGCTCGACGGGACTAGCGGGATTCGCGAACACCGGGGAGCTGTTTTTT
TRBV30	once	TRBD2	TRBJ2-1	CACNLAGSGHEQFF	TGTGCCTGCAACCTAGCGGGGTCAGGGCATGAGCAGTTCTTC
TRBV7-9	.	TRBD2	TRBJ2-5	CASSPGLGGGETQYF	TGTGCCAGCAGCCCAGGGCTCGGGGGGGGAGAGACCCAGTACTTC
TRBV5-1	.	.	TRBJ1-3	CASSLEGGSGNTIYF	TGCGCCAGCAGCTTAGAAGGGGGCTCTGGAAACACCATATATTTT
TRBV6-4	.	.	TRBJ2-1	CASARKADNEQFF	TGTGCCAGCGCTCGAAAAGCGGACAATGAGCAGTTCTTC
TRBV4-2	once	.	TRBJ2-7	CASSYATGSYEQYF	TGTGCCAGCAGCTATGCGACAGGCTCCTACGAGCAGTACTTC
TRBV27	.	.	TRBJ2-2	CASTERANTGELFF	TGTGCCAGCACGGAGCGGGCGAACACCGGGGAGCTGTTTTTT
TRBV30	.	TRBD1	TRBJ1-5	CAWSRGQGRGQPQHF	TGTGCCTGGAGTCGGGGACAGGGGCGAGGGCAGCCCCAGCATTTT
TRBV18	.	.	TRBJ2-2	CASSPPSVGELFF	TGTGCCAGCTCACCACCTTCCGTCGGGGAGCTGTTTTTT
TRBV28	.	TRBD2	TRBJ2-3	CASSPWTSGRAGDTQYF	TGTGCCAGCAGTCCGTGGACTAGCGGGAGGGCCGGGGATACGCAGTATTTT
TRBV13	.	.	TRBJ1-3	CASSQQGLGNTIYF	TGTGCCAGCAGCCAACAGGGCCTCGGAAACACCATATATTTT
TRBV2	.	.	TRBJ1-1	CASSAYQGPGEAFF	TGTGCCAGCAGTGCGTATCAGGGTCCGGGTGAAGCTTTCTTT
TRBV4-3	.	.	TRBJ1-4	CASSQASLNEKLFF	TGCGCCAGCAGCCAAGCTAGCCTTAATGAAAAACTGTTTTTT
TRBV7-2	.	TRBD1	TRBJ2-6	CASSLRQGATGANVLTF	TGTGCCAGCAGCTTAAGGCAGGGGGCAACTGGGGCCAACGTCCTGACTTTC
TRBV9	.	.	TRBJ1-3	CASSDYSGNTIYF	TGTGCCAGCAGCGATTACTCTGGAAACACCATATATTTT
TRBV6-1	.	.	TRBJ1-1	CASTSYMNTEAFF	TGTGCCAGCACGTCGTACATGAACACTGAAGCTTTCTTT
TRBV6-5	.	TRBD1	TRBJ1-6	CASSQGQGNSPLHF	TGTGCCAGCAGCCAGGGACAGGGCAATTCACCCCTCCACTTT
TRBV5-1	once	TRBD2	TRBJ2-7	CASSLVGGRGHEQYF	TGCGCCAGCAGCTTGGTAGGCGGGAGAGGGCACGAGCAGTACTTC
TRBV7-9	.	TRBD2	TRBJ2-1	CASSATSGAYNEQFF	TGTGCCAGCAGCGCAACTAGCGGAGCTTACAATGAGCAGTTCTTC
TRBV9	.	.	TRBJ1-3	CASSVGGGTGNTIYF	TGTGCCAGCAGCGTAGGGGGGGGAACTGGAAACACCATATATTTT
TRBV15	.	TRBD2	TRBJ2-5	CATSKSGGEQETQYF	TGTGCCACCAGCAAGTCCGGGGGGGAACAAGAGACCCAGTACTTC